This T cell receptor (beta chain) was identified in a study of response to subunit inactivated influenza vaccine. Study conclusions and caveats: Authors suggested each seasonal flu vaccination may recruit only limited numbers of new T cells.

Only a few counts were recorded for this clonotype. Its specificity is not known. One entry per CDR3 protein results from TCRdb running MiXCR on the RT-PCR reads. Of more than 150,000 distinct CDR3 sequences listed, about 9.3% are singletons. This material consisted of non-naive T cells sorted from PBMCs, taken on the day of vaccination. This sequence was found in a man aged 45-65 years who received an inactivated influenza vaccine.

CDR3 loop: CAWRLTYSFVGYEQYF. The CDR3, as DNA: TGTGCCTGGAGACTGACCTACTCGTTCGTCGGGTACGAGCAGTACTTC. The gene calls are TRBV30 and TRBJ2-7; D is unclear. The V gene lost 3 bases and the J gene lost 4 bases, with 22 bases spanning the gap. The CDR3 totals 16 residues. From germline, CDR1 is GTSNPN and CDR2 SVGIG (reference sequence).